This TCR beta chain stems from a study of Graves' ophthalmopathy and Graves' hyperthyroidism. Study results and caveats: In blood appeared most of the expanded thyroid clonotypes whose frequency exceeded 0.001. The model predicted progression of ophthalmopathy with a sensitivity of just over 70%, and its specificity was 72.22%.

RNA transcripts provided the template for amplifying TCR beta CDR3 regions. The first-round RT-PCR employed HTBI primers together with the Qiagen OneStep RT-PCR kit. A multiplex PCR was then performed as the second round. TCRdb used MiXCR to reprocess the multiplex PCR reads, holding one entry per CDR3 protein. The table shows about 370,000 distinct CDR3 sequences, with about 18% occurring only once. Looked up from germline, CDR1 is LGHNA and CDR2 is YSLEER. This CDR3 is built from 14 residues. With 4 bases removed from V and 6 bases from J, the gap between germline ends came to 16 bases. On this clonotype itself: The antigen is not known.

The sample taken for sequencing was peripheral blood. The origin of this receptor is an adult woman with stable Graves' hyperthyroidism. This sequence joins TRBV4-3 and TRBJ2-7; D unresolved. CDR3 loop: CASSPSLTLFEQYF. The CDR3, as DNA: TGCGCCAGCAGCCCTAGTCTCACTCTCTTCGAGCAGTACTTC.